Included here is one T cell receptor beta chain sequence, with context. The sample belongs to a study of blood T cell repertoires in COVID-19. At the level of the study: Sources were T cells, B-cell-depleted T cells, or PBMCs; the material itself was cDNA or gDNA.

Per the original methods: Amplified reference gene primers provided the basis for estimating nucleated cell counts. Here immunoSEQ multiplex PCR was the method, and the copy in TCRdb shows in-frame clones only, minus some. From that table come the V and J calls and clone size; the DNA was used to work out D and trimming. The data hold about 180,000 clones, with roughly four fifths observed a single time. This TCR derives from a woman between 65 and 79 years old with COVID-19, enrolled during active disease. The source material was peripheral blood.

In DNA, the CDR3 is TGTGCCAGCAGCATTAGCGGGACCCTTCAGGGAGATACGCAGTATTTT. Translated, it gives CASSISGTLQGDTQYF. The V and J genes are TRBV9 and TRBJ2-3, with 8 bases that match TRBD2. This CDR3 has 16 amino acids. Germline V gene lookup returns CDR1 SGDLS and CDR2 YYNGEE. V lost 4 bases to trimming and J lost 5 bases; unmatched junction nucleotides: 12.